A single TCR beta chain is shown here with its context. The target of this receptor is not known. No qualities accompany the bases; no much larger clone lies one base away. After transplant, bone marrow was aspirated from the posterior iliac crest or from another site chosen by the physician. CDR1 and CDR2 are drawn from the germline V gene (reference sequence): SGHNT, YYREEE. The CDR3, from cysteine to phenylalanine, totals 17 residues. Only CDR3 DNA remains: 51 bases, in frame from the first base. V is cut by 0 bases and J by 0 bases, and the space between the germline ends is 10 bases. The record originates from a study of graft-versus-host responses after intestinal transplantation (dated by TCRdb to about 2021). Regarding the research as a whole: Recipients received multivisceral, liver-intestinal, or isolated intestinal transplants. Donor T cell macrochimerism was defined as a peak of at least 4% donor T cells among recipient peripheral blood mononuclear cells. Anti-thymocyte globulin induction was given to all recipients, followed by maintenance tacrolimus and steroids for 3 to 4 years. After intestinal transplantation, graft-versus-host and host-versus-graft alloreactive T cell clones in the graft, circulation and bone marrow were tracked using bulk TCR-beta CDR3 sequencing. To identify alloreactive clones, pre-transplant mixed lymphocyte reaction products were sequenced and then compared with unstimulated pre-transplant donor and recipient T cells. The cohort enrolled some 23 intestinal transplant recipients, one of whom was a retransplant, and a few patients without pretransplant specimens were excluded. Samples from three later patients were sequenced in-house on an Illumina MiSeq with MiXCR processing rather than by the commercial service.

The research as a whole found: Conclusions were limited by the relatively low number and heterogeneity of intestinal transplant patients. Early after transplant, declines in HvG clones were associated with peak levels of circulating GvH clones. In the allografts of patients with donor T cell macrochimerism, GvH to HvG T cell clonal ratios were high. GvH clones were detected in recipient bone marrow, and some of these GvH clones were observed earlier in ileal mucosa or blood, consistent with an intestinal mucosal origin.

Library generation was performed with the immunoSEQ multiplex PCR assay. For most patients, genomic DNA was subjected to high-throughput TCR-beta CDR3 sequencing by Adaptive Biotechnologies. The source study handled its data this way. TCR sequencing data were retrieved from Adaptive's ImmunoSEQ software for around 20 patients, whereas a few other patients were processed with MiXCR and VDJtools. CDR3 nucleotide sequences shared between donor and recipient were removed because the origin of such sequences could not be assigned. To be classed as alloreactive, a clone needed at least 2-fold expansion over unstimulated cells and a minimum CFSE-low frequency of 0.002% (template counts) or 0.001% (read counts). Clones were considered mappable if detected in sequenced pre-transplant spleen, lymph node, or MLR CFSE-low populations of the donor or recipient. Cumulative frequency of alloreactive clones was calculated as a percentage of all sequences weighted by copy number. The table was pulled from immuneACCESS by TCRdb, which kept in-frame rearrangements only. Such tables lose some clones; where checked, under half of the loss comes from unresolved V genes, and the rest has no known cause. That table is the source of V, J and clone size, and D and trimming were worked out from the DNA. This sample gives about 69,000 clones in total; just under 95% of them show up just once. The biggest ten clones account for approximately 6.9% of the sample.

The input for sequencing was bone marrow, taken around 720 days after intestinal transplantation. This TCR was sampled from a human patient who received an intestinal transplant, so some T cells may come from the graft donor. This sequence uses TRBV5-4 and TRBJ1-6; TRBD1 is possibly the D segment (5 matching bases). The DNA sequence is given as TGTGCCAGCAGCTTGGGGGGCGCGAGCTCCTATAATTCACCCCTCCACTTT. This codes for CASSLGGASSYNSPLHF.